In its sample, the clone carrying this T cell receptor beta chain was seen once. Antigen specificity is unknown. Generated by immunoSEQ multiplex PCR, the TCRdb table keeps only in-frame clones and is missing some. The data show over 80,000 clones, roughly 86% seen once. These data belong to a study of siplizumab effects on memory and regulatory T cells. Study-wide findings and caveats: Mappable CD4+ clones that were alloreactive averaged approximately 64% Treg-derived with siplizumab versus roughly 25% in controls.

The CDR3 extends over 18 amino acids. Trimming removed 5 bases from V and 0 bases from J; junction bases left unmatched: 9. The germline V gene has CDR1 SEHNR and CDR2 FQNEAQ (reference sequence). This TCR came from a human donor in good health. The rearrangement links TRBV7-9 to TRBJ2-7; 14 bases agree with TRBD2. The sample comprised Tregs sorted from blood. CDR3 bases: TGTGCCAGCAGCCCTGGACTAGCGGGGGGACAGAGCTCCTACGAGCAGTACTTC. Its translation is CASSPGLAGGQSSYEQYF. Supplemented by reference TRBV7-9 and TRBJ2-7, the full variable domain reads DTGVSQNPRHKITKRGQNVTFRCDPISEHNRLYWYRQTLGQGPEFLTYFQNEAQLEKSRLLSDRFSAERPKGSFSTLEIQRTEQGDSAMYLCASSPGLAGGQSSYEQYFGPGTRLTVT.